This TCR beta chain comes out of a study of T cells after posttransplantation cyclophosphamide. With 5 bases removed from V and 4 bases from J, the gap between germline ends came to 17 bases. The CDR3 length is 15 residues. Germline lookup yields CDR1 SGHTA and CDR2 FQGNSA. This clone was found many times. Sequencing was performed with immunoSEQ multiplex PCR; in TCRdb, only in-frame clones are kept and a portion is missing. The record shows some 40,000 clones for this sample, with no singletons present. This sequence joins TRBV7-2 and TRBJ1-2, with D maybe TRBD1 (6 bases). The sequenced sample was PBMCs. The source of this sequence is a woman in her forties or fifties in good health and a related stem cell transplant donor. Here the CDR3 reads CASSETRDKSYGYTF. The CDR3, as DNA: TGTGCCAGCAGCGAGACCCGGGACAAATCCTATGGCTACACCTTC.